The 2 T cell receptor beta chains below were found in one sample sequenced in a study of cytomegalovirus exposure and HLA in healthy donors. PCR used 60 Vbeta primers and 13 Jbeta primers. Measured with immunoSEQ multiplex PCR; TCRdb has only the in-frame clones, and not every one. The sample has about 140,000 clones, 65% to 80% seen once. The material sequenced was PBMCs. The receptors were sampled from a male donor in good health and CMV-seronegative.

The rearrangement links TRBV6-4 to TRBJ2-2, with 9 bases that match TRBD1. J lost 5 bases, V lost 6 bases, and 16 bases had no gene match. Per germline, CDR1 MRHNA and CDR2 SNTAGT. This CDR3 region has 18 residues. CDR3 protein: CASSPTDPGQGFTGELFF. The CDR3 DNA follows: TGTGCCAGCAGCCCAACGGACCCGGGACAGGGCTTTACCGGGGAGCTGTTTTTT.

The CDR3 region has the DNA TGCGCCAGCAGCCATGGGACTAGCGGGGGTTACGAGCAGTACTTC. This sequence encodes CASSHGTSGGYEQYF. The rearrangement joins TRBV4-3 to TRBJ2-7; 14 nucleotides agree with TRBD2. The V segment lost 3 bases and the J segment 4 bases; nucleotides outside the gene matches: 2. Germline CDR1 LGHNA, CDR2 YSLEER. The CDR3 sequence is 15 residues long.